This TCR beta chain stems from a study of blood T cell repertoires in COVID-19. Study as a whole: Italy, Spain and the United States were the sources of the convalescent and acute COVID-19 samples. The cDNA or gDNA used as material had been derived from T cells, B-cell-depleted T cells, or PBMCs.

The CDR3 contains 13 residues. Germline V gives CDR1 SGHRS, CDR2 YFSETQ. The V end lost 0 bases, the J end lost 6 bases, and 10 bases lay between the germline ends. Per the original methods: Amplification of reference gene primers was used by the study to estimate nucleated cell counts. Sequencing used immunoSEQ multiplex PCR; TCRdb keeps in-frame clones, though not all of them. V, J and clone size were drawn from that table, and D and trimming were deduced from the DNA. The table records 200,000 to 250,000 clones, around 80% of them present only once. This rearrangement joins TRBV5-1 to TRBJ2-7; D not resolved. The source material was peripheral blood. This sequence was found in a woman younger than 30 with acute or convalescent COVID-19. For the CDR3, the DNA is TGCGCCAGCAGCTTGGCCTGGCTCTCCGAGCAGTACTTC. This codes for CASSLAWLSEQYF. The full variable domain, rest sourced from reference TRBV5-1 and TRBJ2-7, is KAGVTQTPRYLIKTRGQQVTLSCSPISGHRSVSWYQQTPGQGLQFLFEYFSETQRNKGNFPGRFSGRQFSNSRSEMNVSTLELGDSALYLCASSLAWLSEQYFGPGTRLTVT.